A selection of T cell receptor beta chains follows, all from one sample in a study of shared T cell receptors in the human thymus. TCRdb's table, derived via immunoSEQ multiplex PCR, lists solely in-frame clones and lacks some. The data show 500,000 to 850,000 clones, around 87% seen once. This sample also belongs to another study, concerning human thymus T cells.

The specimen sequenced was thymocytes. The receptor source for this set is a boy younger than two with a congenital heart defect. CDR3s include the opening cysteine and the closing phenylalanine or tryptophan. The order of the fields is V gene, clone size, J gene, CDR3 protein. Some rows have no size entry. The others give once, few or many, or a class for an expanded clone.

TRBV4-2	NA	TRBJ1-2	CASSQDSGKASLYIFGYTF
TRBV19	NA	TRBJ1-1	CASSMGRRNTEAFF
TRBV4-3	NA	TRBJ1-4	CASSRKAPRQGPSNEKLFF
TRBV4-3	NA	TRBJ1-3	CASSQDLQGAISGNTIYF
TRBV19	NA	TRBJ2-5	CASKGQGGQETQYF
TRBV4-1	NA	TRBJ2-7	CASSQGDRGSYEQYF
TRBV19	NA	TRBJ2-3	CASTRDRGRGDTQYF
TRBV11-2	NA	TRBJ2-4	CASSLDLNRGGGNIQYF
TRBV27	once	TRBJ2-5	CASCQRRGMETQYF
TRBV12-5	NA	TRBJ2-7	CASGIWSESSYEQYF